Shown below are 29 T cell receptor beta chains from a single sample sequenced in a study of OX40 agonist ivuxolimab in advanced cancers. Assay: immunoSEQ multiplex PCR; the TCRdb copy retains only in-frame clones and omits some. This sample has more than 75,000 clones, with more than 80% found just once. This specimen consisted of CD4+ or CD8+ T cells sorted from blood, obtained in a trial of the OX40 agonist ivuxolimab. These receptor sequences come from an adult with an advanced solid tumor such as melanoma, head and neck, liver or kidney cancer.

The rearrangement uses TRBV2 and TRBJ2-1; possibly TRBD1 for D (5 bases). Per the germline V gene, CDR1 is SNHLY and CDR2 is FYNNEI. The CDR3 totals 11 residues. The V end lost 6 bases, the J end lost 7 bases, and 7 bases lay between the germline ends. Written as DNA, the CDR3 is TGTGCCAGCAGCCAGGGAAATGAGCAGTTCTTC. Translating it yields CASSQGNEQFF.

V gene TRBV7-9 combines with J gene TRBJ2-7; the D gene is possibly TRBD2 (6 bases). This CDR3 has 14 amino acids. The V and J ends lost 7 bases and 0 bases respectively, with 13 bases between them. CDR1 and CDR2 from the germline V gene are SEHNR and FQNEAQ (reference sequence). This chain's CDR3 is CASTFSGVSYEQYF. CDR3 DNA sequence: TGTGCCAGCACCTTCTCGGGAGTCTCCTACGAGCAGTACTTC.

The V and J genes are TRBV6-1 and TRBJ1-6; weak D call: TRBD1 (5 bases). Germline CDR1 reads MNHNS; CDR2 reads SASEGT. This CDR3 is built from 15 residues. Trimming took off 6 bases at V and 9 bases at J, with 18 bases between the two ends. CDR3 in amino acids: CASSVDRKIGSPLHF. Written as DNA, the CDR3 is TGTGCCAGCAGCGTTGACAGAAAAATCGGTTCACCCCTCCACTTT.

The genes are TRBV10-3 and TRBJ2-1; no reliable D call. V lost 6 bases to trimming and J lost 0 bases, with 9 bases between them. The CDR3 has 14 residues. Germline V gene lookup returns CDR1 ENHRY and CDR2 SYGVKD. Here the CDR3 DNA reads TGTGCCATCAGCCTCGAGAGCTCCTACAATGAGCAGTTCTTC. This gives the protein CAISLESSYNEQFF.

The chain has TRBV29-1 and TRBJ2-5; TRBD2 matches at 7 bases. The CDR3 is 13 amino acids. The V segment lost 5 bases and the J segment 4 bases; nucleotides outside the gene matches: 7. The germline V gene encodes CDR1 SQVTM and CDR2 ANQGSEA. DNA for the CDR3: TGCAGCGTTAGGATGGGAGGGGTAGAGACCCAGTACTTC. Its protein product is CSVRMGGVETQYF.

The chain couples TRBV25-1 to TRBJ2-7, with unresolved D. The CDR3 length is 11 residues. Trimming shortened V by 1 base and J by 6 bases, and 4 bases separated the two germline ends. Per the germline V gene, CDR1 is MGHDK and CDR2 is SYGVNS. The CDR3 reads CASSELGEQYF. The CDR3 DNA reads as TGTGCCAGCAGTGAATTGGGCGAGCAGTACTTC.

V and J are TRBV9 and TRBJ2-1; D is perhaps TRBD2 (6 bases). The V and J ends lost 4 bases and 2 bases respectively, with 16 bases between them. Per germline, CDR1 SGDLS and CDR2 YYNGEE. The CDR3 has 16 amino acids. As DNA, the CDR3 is TGTGCCAGCAGCATCCCTAGTGGCGGGGCCTACAATGAGCAGTTCTTC. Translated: CASSIPSGGAYNEQFF.

The CDR3 spells CASSQDLGPLGSDTQYF. The DNA for the CDR3 is TGTGCCAGCAGCCAAGATTTGGGCCCCTTGGGATCAGATACGCAGTATTTT. The chain combines TRBV14 with TRBJ2-3; D remains unclear. CDR1 SGHDN and CDR2 FVKESK come from the germline V gene. V was cut by 0 bases and J by 4 bases, with 17 bases left in between. This CDR3 spans 17 amino acids.

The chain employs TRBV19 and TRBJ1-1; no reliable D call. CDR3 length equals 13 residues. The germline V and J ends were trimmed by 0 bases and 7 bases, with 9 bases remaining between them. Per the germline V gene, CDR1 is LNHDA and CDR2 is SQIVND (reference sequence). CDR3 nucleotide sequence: TGTGCCAGTAGTATAGACCGACGGATTGAAGCTTTCTTT. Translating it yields CASSIDRRIEAFF.

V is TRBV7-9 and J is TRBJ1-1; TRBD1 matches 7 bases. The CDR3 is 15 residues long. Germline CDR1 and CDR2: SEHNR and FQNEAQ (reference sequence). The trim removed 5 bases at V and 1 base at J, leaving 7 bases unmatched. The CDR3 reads CASSKSGTANTEAFF. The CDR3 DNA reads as TGTGCCAGCAGCAAATCCGGGACAGCGAACACTGAAGCTTTCTTT.

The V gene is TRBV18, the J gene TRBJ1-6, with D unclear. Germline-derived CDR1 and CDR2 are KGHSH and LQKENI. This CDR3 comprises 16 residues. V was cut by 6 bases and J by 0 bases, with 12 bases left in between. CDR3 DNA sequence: TGTGCCAGCTCCCAAGCGGGGAGCTCCTATAATTCACCCCTCCACTTT. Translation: CASSQAGSSYNSPLHF.

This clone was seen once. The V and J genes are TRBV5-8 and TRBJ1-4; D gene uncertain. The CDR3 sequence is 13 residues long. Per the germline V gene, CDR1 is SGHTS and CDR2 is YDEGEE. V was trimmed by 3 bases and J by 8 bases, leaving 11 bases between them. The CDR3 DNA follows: TGTGCCAGCAGCTGGCCCTTTGAAGAAAAACTGTTTTTT. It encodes CASSWPFEEKLFF.

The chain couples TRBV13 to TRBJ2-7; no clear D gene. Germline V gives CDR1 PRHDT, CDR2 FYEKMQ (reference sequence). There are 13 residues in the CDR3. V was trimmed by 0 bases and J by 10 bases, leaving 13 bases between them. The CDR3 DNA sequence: TGTGCCAGCAGCTTAGGAGATTTTGCCGACCAGTACTTC. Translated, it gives CASSLGDFADQYF.

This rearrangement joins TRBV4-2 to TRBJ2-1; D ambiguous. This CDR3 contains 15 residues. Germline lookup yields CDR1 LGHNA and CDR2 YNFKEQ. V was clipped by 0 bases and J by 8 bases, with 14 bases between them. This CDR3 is CASSQEMLRLDEQFF. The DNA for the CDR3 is TGTGCCAGCAGCCAAGAGATGCTCCGTTTAGATGAGCAGTTCTTC.

This CDR3 reads CASSPRTVLYEQYF. CDR3 nucleotide sequence: TGTGCCAGCAGTCCCCGGACAGTTCTCTACGAGCAGTACTTC. The rearrangement links TRBV6-5 to TRBJ2-7, with D possibly matching TRBD1 (6 bases). CDR1 is MNHEY and CDR2 is SVGAGI in the germline V gene. This CDR3 has 14 amino acids. Trimming cost V 5 bases and J 3 bases, with 14 bases left between them.

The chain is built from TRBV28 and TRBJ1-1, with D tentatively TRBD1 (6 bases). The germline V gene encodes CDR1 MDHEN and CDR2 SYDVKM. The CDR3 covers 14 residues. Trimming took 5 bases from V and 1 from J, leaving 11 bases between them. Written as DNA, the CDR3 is TGTGCCAGCAGTCCGGGGGCAGGGAACACTGAAGCTTTCTTT. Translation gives CASSPGAGNTEAFF.

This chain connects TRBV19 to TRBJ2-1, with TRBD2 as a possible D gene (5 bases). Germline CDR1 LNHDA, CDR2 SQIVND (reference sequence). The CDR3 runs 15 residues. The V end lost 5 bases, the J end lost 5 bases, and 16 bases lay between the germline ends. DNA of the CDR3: TGTGCCAGTAGTCCCCTCTTAGGAGGAAACAATGAGCAGTTCTTC. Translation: CASSPLLGGNNEQFF.

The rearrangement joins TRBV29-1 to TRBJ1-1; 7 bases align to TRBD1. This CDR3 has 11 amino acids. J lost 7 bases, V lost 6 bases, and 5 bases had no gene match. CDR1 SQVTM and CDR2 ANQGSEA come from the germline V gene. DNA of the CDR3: TGCAGCGTCCACGACAGGGATGAAGCTTTCTTT. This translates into CSVHDRDEAFF.

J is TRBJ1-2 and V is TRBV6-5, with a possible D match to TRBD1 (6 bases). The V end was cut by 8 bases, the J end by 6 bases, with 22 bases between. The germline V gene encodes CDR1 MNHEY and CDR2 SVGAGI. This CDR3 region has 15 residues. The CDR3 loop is CASGPYRDKLDGYTF. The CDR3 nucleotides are TGTGCCAGCGGACCTTACAGGGATAAGTTGGATGGCTACACCTTC.

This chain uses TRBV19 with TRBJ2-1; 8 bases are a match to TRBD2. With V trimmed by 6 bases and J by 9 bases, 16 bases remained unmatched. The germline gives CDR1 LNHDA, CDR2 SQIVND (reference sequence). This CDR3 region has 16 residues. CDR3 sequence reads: CASRRRASGSHGEQFF. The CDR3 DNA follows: TGTGCCAGTAGACGCCGCGCGAGCGGGAGTCATGGTGAGCAGTTCTTC.

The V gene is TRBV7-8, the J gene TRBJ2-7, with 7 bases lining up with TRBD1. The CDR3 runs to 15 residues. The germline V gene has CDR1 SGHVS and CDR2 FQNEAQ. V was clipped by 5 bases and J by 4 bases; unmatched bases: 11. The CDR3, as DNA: TGTGCCAGCAGCCCCTACCGACAGGGACGGTACGAGCAGTACTTC. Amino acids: CASSPYRQGRYEQYF.

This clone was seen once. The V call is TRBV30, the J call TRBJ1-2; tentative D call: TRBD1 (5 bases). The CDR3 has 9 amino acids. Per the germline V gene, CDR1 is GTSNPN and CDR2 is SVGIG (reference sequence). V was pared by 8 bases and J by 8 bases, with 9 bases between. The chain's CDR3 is CAGGQGYTF. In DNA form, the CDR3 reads TGTGCCGGGGGTCAGGGCTACACCTTC.

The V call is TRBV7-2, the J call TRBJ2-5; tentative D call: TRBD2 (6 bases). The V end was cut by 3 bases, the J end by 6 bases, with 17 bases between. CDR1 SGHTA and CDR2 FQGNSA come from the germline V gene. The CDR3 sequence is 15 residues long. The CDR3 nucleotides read TGTGCCAGCAGCTTGGATTTTCGACTAGAACAGACCCAGTACTTC. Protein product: CASSLDFRLEQTQYF.

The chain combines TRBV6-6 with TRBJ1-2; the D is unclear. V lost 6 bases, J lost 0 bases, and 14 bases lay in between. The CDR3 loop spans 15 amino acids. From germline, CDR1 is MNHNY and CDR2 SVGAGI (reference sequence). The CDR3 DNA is TGTGCCAGCAGGCCGGCTTCGACACCTAACTATGGCTACACCTTC. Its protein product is CASRPASTPNYGYTF.

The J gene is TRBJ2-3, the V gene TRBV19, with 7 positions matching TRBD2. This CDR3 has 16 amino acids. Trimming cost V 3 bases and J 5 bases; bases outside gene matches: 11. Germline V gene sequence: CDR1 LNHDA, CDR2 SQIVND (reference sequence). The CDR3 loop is CASSIGGAGVKDTQYF. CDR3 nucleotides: TGTGCCAGTAGTATCGGTGGGGCGGGAGTTAAAGATACGCAGTATTTT.

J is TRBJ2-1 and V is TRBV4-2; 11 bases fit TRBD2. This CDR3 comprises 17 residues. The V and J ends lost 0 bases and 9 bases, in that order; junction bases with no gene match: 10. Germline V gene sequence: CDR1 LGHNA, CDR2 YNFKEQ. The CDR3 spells CASSQDRTSGRRSEQFF. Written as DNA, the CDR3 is TGTGCCAGCAGCCAAGATAGGACTAGCGGGCGCAGGAGTGAGCAGTTCTTC.

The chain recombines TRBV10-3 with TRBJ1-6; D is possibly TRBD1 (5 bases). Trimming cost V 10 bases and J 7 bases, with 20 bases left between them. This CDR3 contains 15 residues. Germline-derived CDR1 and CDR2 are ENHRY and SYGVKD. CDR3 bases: TGTGCCACCCGGGGGGGAGGGGCGCCGAATTCACCCCTCCACTTT. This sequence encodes CATRGGGAPNSPLHF.

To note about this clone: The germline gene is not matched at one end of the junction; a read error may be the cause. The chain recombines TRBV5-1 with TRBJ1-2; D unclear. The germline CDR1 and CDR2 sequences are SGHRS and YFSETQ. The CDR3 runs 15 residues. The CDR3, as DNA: TGCGCCAGCAGCTTGGACGGGAGTGTAAACTATGGCTACGCCTTC. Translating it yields CASSLDGSVNYGYAF.

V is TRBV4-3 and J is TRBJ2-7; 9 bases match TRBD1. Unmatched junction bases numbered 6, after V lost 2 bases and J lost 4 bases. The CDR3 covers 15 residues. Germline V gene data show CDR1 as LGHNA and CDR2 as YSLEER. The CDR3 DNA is TGCGCCAGCAGCCAACACTCGGGACAGGGTTACGAGCAGTACTTC. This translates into CASSQHSGQGYEQYF.